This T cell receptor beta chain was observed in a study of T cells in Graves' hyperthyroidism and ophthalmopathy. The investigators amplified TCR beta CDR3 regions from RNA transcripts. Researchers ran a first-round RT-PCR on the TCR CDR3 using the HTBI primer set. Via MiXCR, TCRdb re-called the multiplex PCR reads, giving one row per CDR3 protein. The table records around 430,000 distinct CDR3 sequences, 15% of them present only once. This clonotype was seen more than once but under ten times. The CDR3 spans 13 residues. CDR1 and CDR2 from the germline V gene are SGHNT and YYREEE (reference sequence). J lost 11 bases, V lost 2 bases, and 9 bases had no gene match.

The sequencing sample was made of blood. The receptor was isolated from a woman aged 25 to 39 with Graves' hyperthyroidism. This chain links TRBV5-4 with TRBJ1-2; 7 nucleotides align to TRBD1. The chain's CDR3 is CASSFRGRGRYTF. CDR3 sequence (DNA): TGTGCCAGCAGCTTTAGGGGGCGTGGGAGGTACACCTTC.